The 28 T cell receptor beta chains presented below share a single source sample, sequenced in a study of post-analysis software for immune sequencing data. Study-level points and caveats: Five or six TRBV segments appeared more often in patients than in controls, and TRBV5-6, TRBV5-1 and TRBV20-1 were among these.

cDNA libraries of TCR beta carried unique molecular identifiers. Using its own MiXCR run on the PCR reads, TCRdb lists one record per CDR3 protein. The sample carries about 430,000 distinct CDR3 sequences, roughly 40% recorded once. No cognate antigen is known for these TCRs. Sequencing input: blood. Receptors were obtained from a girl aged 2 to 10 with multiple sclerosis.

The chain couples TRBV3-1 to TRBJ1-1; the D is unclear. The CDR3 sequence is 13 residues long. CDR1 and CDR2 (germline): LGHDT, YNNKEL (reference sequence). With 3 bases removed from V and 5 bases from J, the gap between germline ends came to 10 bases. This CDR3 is CASSQNTGTEAFF. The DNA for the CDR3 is TGTGCCAGCAGCCAGAACACCGGGACTGAAGCTTTCTTT.

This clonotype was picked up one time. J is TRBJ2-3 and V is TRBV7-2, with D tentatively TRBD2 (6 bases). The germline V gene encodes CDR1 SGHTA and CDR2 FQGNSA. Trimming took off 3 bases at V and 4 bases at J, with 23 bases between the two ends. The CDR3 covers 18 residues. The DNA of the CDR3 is TGTGCCAGCAGCTTCCATCCGGTATTCGGGGGTACAGCAGATACGCAGTATTTT. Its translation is CASSFHPVFGGTADTQYF.

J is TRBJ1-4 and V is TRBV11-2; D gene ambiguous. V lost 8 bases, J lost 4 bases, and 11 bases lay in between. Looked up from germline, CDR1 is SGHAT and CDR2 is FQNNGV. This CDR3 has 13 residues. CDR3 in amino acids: CASGADYNEKLFF. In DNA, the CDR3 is TGTGCCAGCGGCGCGGATTATAATGAAAAACTGTTTTTT. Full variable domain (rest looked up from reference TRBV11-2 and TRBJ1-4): EAGVAQSPRYKIIEKRQSVAFWCNPISGHATLYWYQQILGQGPKLLIQFQNNGVVDDSQLPKDRFSAERLKGVDSTLKIQPAKLEDSAVYLCASGADYNEKLFFGSGTQLSVL.

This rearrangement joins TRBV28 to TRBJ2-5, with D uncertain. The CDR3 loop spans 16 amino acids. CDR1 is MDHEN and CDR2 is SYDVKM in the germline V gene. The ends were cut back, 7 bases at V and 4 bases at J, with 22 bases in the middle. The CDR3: CASTYRALLSGETQYF. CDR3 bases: TGTGCCAGCACCTACCGGGCCCTTCTCTCGGGAGAGACCCAGTACTTC. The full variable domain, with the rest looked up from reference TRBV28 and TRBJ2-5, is DVKVTQSSRYLVKRTGEKVFLECVQDMDHENMFWYRQDPGLGLRLIYFSYDVKMKEKGDIPEGYSVSREKKERFSLILESASTNQTSMYLCASTYRALLSGETQYFGPGTRLLVL.

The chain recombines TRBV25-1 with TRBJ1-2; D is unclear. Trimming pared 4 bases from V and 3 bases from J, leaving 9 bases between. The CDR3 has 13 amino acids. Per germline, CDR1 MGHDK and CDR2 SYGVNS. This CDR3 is CASSGPSYYGYTF. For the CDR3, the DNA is TGTGCCAGCAGTGGACCGTCATACTATGGCTACACCTTC.

CDR3 sequence reads: CSVGGQEETQYF. The CDR3 DNA sequence: TGCAGTGTTGGGGGACAGGAAGAGACCCAGTACTTC. The V and J genes are TRBV20-1 and TRBJ2-5; the match to TRBD1 covers 8 bases. The V gene end was trimmed by 7 bases and the J gene end by 3 bases; junction bases not matched to a gene: 4. Germline CDR1 is DFQATT and CDR2 is SNEGSKA (reference sequence). The CDR3 covers 12 residues.

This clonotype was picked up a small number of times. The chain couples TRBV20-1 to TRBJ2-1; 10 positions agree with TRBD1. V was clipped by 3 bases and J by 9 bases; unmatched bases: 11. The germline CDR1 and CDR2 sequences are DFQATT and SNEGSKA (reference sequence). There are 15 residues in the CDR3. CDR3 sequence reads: CSARRQGAVEGEQFF. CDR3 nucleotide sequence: TGCAGTGCTAGGAGACAGGGGGCGGTCGAGGGTGAGCAGTTCTTC.

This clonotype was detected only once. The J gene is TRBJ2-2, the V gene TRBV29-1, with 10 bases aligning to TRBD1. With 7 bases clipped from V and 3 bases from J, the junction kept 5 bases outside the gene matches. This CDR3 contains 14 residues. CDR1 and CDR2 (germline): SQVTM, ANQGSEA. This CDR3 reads CSGGGQGDTGELFF. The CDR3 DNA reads TGCAGCGGGGGTGGACAGGGGGACACCGGGGAGCTGTTTTTT.

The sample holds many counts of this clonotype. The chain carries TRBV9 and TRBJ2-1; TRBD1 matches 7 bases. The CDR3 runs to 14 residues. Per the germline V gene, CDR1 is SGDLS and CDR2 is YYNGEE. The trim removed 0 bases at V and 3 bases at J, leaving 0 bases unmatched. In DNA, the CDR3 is TGTGCCAGCAGCGTAGGACAGGGCTACAATGAGCAGTTCTTC. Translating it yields CASSVGQGYNEQFF.

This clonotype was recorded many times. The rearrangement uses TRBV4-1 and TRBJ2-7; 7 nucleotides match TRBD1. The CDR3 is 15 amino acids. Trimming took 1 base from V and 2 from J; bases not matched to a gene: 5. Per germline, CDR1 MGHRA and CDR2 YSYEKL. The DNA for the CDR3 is TGCGCCAGCAGCCAAGTTCCAGGGGGTACCTACGAGCAGTACTTC. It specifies CASSQVPGGTYEQYF.

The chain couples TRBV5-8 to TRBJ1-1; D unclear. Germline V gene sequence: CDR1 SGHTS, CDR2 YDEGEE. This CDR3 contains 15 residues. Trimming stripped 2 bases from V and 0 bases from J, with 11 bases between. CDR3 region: CASSLEVGMNTEAFF. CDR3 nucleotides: TGTGCCAGCAGCTTAGAAGTTGGCATGAACACTGAAGCTTTCTTT.

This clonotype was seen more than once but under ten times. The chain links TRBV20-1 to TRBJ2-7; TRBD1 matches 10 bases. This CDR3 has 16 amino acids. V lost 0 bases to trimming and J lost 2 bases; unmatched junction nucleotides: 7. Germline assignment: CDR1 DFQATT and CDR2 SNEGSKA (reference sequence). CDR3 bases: TGCAGTGCTAGAGATCCTTGGACAGGGGGGGCCTACGAGCAGTACTTC. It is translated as CSARDPWTGGAYEQYF.

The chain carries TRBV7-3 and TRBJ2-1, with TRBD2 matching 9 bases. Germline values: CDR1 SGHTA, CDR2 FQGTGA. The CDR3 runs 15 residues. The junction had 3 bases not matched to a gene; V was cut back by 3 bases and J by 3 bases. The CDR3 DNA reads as TGTGCCAGCAGCTTTGCGGGGGGGGACTACAATGAGCAGTTCTTC. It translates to CASSFAGGDYNEQFF.

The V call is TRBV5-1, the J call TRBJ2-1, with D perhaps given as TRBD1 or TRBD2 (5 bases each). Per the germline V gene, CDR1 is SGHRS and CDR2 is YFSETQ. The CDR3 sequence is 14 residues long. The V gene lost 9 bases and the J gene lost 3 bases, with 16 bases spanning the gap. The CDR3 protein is CATTPGSYYNEQFF. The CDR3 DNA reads TGCGCCACAACCCCAGGGAGCTACTACAATGAGCAGTTCTTC.

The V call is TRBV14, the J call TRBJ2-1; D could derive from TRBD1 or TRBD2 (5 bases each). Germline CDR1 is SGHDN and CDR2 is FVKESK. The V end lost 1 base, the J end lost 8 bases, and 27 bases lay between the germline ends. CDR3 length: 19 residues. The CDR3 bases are TGTGCCAGCAGCCAAGCGTACCGGTCGGGGCGCCGTTGGGAAGATGAGCAGTTCTTC. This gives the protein CASSQAYRSGRRWEDEQFF.

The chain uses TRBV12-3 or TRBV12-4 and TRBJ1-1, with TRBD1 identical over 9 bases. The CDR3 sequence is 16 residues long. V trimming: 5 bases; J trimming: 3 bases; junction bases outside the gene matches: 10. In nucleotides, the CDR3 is TGTGCCAGCAGTCTTACAGGGGGCTGGAAGGACACTGAAGCTTTCTTT. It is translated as CASSLTGGWKDTEAFF.

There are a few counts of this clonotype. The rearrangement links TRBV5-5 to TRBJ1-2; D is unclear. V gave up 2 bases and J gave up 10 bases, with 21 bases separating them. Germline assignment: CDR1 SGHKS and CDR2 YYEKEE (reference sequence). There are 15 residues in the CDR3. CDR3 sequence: CASSFLQLGYLDYTF. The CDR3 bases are TGTGCCAGCAGCTTTCTACAGCTTGGGTATCTCGACTACACCTTC.

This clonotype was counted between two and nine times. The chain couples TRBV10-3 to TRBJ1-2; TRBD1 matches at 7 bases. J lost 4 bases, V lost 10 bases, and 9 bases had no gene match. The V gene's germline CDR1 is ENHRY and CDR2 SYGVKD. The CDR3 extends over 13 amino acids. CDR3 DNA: TGTGCCAATAGACAGGGCCCTGCCTATGGCTACACCTTC. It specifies CANRQGPAYGYTF.

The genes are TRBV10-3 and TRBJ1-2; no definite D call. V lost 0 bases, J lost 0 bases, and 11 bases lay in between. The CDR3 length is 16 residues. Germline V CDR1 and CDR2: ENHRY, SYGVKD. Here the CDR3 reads CAISESGGLANYGYTF. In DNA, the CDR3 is TGTGCCATCAGTGAGTCGGGTGGCCTAGCTAACTATGGCTACACCTTC.

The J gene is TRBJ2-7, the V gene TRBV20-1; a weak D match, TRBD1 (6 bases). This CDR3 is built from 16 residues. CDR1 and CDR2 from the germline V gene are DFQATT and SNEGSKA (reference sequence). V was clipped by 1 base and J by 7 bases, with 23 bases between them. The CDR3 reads CSARALGTIPLREQYF. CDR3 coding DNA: TGCAGTGCTAGAGCACTAGGGACAATCCCCTTAAGGGAGCAGTACTTC.

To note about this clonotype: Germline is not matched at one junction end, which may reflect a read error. The CDR3 region is CSVERGYDEQFF. CDR3 nucleotides: TGCAGCGTTGAGAGAGGCTACGATGAGCAGTTCTTC. This chain links TRBV29-1 with TRBJ2-1, with D unresolved. This CDR3 is 12 amino acids long. The germline V gene has CDR1 SQVTM and CDR2 ANQGSEA.

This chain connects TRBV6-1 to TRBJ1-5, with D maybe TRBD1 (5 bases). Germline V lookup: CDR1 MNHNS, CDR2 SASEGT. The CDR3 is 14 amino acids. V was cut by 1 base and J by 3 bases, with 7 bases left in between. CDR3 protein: CASSEDGANQPQHF. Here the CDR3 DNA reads TGTGCCAGCAGTGAAGACGGGGCCAATCAGCCCCAGCATTTT.

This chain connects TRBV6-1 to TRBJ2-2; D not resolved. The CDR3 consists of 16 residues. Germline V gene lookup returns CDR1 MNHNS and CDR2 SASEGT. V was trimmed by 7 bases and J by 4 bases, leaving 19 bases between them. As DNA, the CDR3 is TGTGCCAGCACCTCCACCCTTACTTCTTTCACCGGGGAGCTGTTTTTT. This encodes CASTSTLTSFTGELFF.

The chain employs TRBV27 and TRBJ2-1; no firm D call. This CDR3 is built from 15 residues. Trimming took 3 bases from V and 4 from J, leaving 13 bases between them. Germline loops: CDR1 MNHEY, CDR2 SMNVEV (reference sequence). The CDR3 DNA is TGTGCCAGCAGTTTTTGGTCGGCACAGTACAATGAGCAGTTCTTC. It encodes CASSFWSAQYNEQFF.

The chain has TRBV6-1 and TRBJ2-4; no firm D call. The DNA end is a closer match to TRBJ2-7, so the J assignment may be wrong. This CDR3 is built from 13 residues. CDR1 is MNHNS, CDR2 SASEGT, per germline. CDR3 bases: TGTGCCAGCAGAGAACCACGGAGCTACGAGCAGTACTTC. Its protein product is CASREPRSYEQYF.

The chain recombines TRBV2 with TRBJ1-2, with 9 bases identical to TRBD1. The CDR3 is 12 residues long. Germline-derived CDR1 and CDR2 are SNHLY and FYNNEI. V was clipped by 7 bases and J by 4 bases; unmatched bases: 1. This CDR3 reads CASTGQGYGYTF. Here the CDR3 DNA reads TGTGCCAGCACGGGACAGGGCTATGGCTACACCTTC. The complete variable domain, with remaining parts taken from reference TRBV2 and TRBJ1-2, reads EPEVTQTPSHQVTQMGQEVILRCVPISNHLYFYWYRQILGQKVEFLVSFYNNEISEKSEIFDDQFSVERPDGSNFTLKIRSTKLEDSAMYFCASTGQGYGYTFGSGTRLTVV.

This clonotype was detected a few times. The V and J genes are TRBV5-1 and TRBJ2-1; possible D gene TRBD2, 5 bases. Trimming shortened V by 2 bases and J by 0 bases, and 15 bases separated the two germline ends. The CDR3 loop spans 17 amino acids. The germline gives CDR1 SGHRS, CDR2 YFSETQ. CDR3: CASSLIAQDYSYNEQFF. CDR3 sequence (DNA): TGCGCCAGCAGCTTAATAGCTCAAGACTACTCCTACAATGAGCAGTTCTTC. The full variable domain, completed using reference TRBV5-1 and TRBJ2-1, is KAGVTQTPRYLIKTRGQQVTLSCSPISGHRSVSWYQQTPGQGLQFLFEYFSETQRNKGNFPGRFSGRQFSNSRSEMNVSTLELGDSALYLCASSLIAQDYSYNEQFFGPGTRLTVL.

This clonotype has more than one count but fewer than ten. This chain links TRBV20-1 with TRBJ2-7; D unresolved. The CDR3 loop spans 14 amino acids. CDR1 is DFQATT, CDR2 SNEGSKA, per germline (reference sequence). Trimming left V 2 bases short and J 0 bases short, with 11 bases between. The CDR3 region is CSARLARSSYEQYF. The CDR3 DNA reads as TGCAGTGCTAGATTGGCTAGAAGCTCCTACGAGCAGTACTTC.